Listed below are T cell receptor beta chains from one sample, sequenced in a study of T cells in Graves' hyperthyroidism and ophthalmopathy. MiXCR, run by TCRdb on the multiplex PCR reads, gives a single entry per CDR3 protein. Of roughly 200,000 distinct CDR3 sequences detected, less than 20% appear once; the ten largest clones hold 53%. Material for sequencing was blood. These receptors were taken from a woman aged 45-60 years with Graves' hyperthyroidism. The CDR3 runs from the conserved cysteine through the conserved F or W. Each record gives: clone size, J gene, D gene, V gene, CDR3 protein, CDR3 DNA. The D gene is left open where the match is weak. Clone size is stated in some rows and not others, as once, few, many or a class when expanded.

many | TRBJ2-7 | . | TRBV28 | CASSPRGPEQYF | TGTGCCAGCAGTCCTCGGGGGCCCGAGCAGTACTTC
. | TRBJ2-1 | TRBD2 | TRBV7-3 | CASSPGRGRSDEQFF | TGTGCCAGCAGCCCAGGTCGCGGGAGGAGCGATGAGCAGTTCTTC
. | TRBJ2-1 | TRBD2 | TRBV7-8 | CASSRDSATSGRSPYNEQFF | TGTGCCAGCAGCCGGGACTCCGCGACTAGCGGGAGGAGTCCCTACAATGAGCAGTTCTTC
few | TRBJ2-3 | TRBD1 | TRBV12-3/TRBV12-4 | CASSPPPDRGFYTQYF | TGTGCCAGCAGTCCTCCCCCCGACAGGGGGTTTTATACGCAGTATTTT
few | TRBJ1-2 | . | TRBV28 | CASSLSGIGYTF | TGTGCCAGCAGTTTATCGGGGATCGGCTACACCTTC
many | TRBJ2-1 | . | TRBV5-1 | CASSLDLAYNEQFF | TGCGCCAGCAGCTTGGACCTAGCCTACAATGAGCAGTTCTTC
few | TRBJ1-4 | . | TRBV10-3 | CAISESINRDQKLFF | TGTGCCATCAGTGAGTCGATAAACAGGGATCAAAAACTGTTTTTT
. | TRBJ1-3 | . | TRBV2 | CASKTSGPGNTIYF | TGTGCCAGCAAGACCTCAGGGCCTGGAAACACCATATATTTT
few | TRBJ2-2 | . | TRBV29-1 | CSVTKDTFPPGELFF | TGCAGCGTCACTAAAGACACTTTCCCTCCCGGGGAGCTGTTTTTT
. | TRBJ2-7 | . | TRBV27 | CASSLIGGSYEQYF | TGTGCCAGCAGTTTAATCGGGGGCTCCTACGAGCAGTACTTC
many | TRBJ2-3 | . | TRBV27 | CASSLYRDSTDTQYF | TGTGCCAGCAGCTTATACAGGGATAGCACAGATACGCAGTATTTT
. | TRBJ2-4 | . | TRBV27 | CASRGSLAKNIQYF | TGTGCCAGTAGGGGATCGCTAGCCAAAAACATTCAGTACTTC
many | TRBJ2-7 | TRBD1 | TRBV27 | CASSWQGAYEQYF | TGTGCCAGCAGTTGGCAGGGGGCCTACGAGCAGTACTTC
many | TRBJ1-1 | . | TRBV30 | CAWSVLSSVSEAFF | TGTGCCTGGAGTGTACTGTCTAGTGTCTCTGAAGCTTTCTTT
many | TRBJ2-1 | . | TRBV29-1 | CSVPDRKAYNEQFF | TGCAGCGTTCCTGACAGGAAGGCCTACAATGAGCAGTTCTTC
. | TRBJ2-7 | TRBD1 | TRBV20-1 | CSAIVRDSKYEQYF | TGCAGTGCTATCGTACGGGACAGCAAATACGAGCAGTACTTC
many | TRBJ2-7 | . | TRBV11-2 | CASSLRGGVRDEQYF | TGTGCCAGCAGCTTAAGGGGGGGCGTTCGGGACGAGCAGTACTTC
. | TRBJ1-2 | TRBD1 | TRBV27 | CASSRTGTGNLLFYGYTF | TGTGCCAGCAGTCGCACCGGGACAGGGAATCTCCTGTTCTATGGCTACACCTTC
many | TRBJ1-1 | . | TRBV20-1 | CSADDSMNTEAFF | TGCAGTGCCGACGACAGCATGAACACTGAAGCTTTCTTT
. | TRBJ2-7 | . | TRBV6-1 | CASSDLEGYEQYF | TGTGCCAGCAGCGACCTCGAGGGGTACGAGCAGTACTTC
few | TRBJ1-6 | . | TRBV5-6 | CASARFGQGSPLHF | TGTGCCAGCGCCCGGTTCGGGCAAGGCTCACCCCTCCACTTT
. | TRBJ1-5 | . | TRBV3-1 | CASSQGVQPQHF | TGTGCCAGCAGCCAAGGGGTGCAGCCCCAGCATTTT
few | TRBJ1-5 | . | TRBV6-1 | CASRVDRDPNQPQHF | TGTGCCAGCAGGGTTGACAGAGACCCTAATCAGCCCCAGCATTTT
many | TRBJ2-7 | . | TRBV6-2/TRBV6-3 | CASNRGQSSYEQYF | TGTGCCAGCAACAGAGGACAAAGCTCCTACGAGCAGTACTTC
many | TRBJ1-5 | TRBD1 | TRBV18 | CASSGDRNQPQHF | TGTGCCAGCTCAGGGGACAGGAATCAGCCCCAGCATTTT
. | TRBJ1-2 | TRBD1 | TRBV27 | CASSLTGQGAFGYTF | TGTGCCAGCAGTTTGACGGGACAGGGGGCATTTGGCTACACCTTC
many | TRBJ1-1 | . | TRBV2 | CASSEALDTEAFF | TGTGCCAGCAGTGAAGCCCTGGACACTGAAGCTTTCTTT
once | TRBJ1-5 | . | TRBV19 | CASAEKNGRNQPQHF | TGTGCCAGTGCCGAAAAGAACGGCCGCAATCAGCCCCAGCATTTT
few | TRBJ2-3 | . | TRBV6-1 | CASSPEGDSTSTDTQYF | TGTGCCAGCAGTCCAGAGGGAGACAGCACTAGCACAGATACGCAGTATTTT
many | TRBJ2-1 | TRBD2 | TRBV5-1 | CASSSREGLVDEQFF | TGCGCCAGCAGCTCCCGGGAGGGCCTAGTGGATGAGCAGTTCTTC
few | TRBJ2-5 | . | TRBV30 | CAWSEGDYQETQYF | TGTGCCTGGAGCGAGGGGGACTACCAAGAGACCCAGTACTTC
many | TRBJ2-1 | . | TRBV5-1 | CASSLHDLYNEQFF | TGCGCCAGCAGCTTGCACGATTTGTACAATGAGCAGTTCTTC
few | TRBJ2-7 | . | TRBV12-5 | CAGGLGGGDSTYEQYF | TGTGCTGGTGGTTTGGGCGGCGGGGACAGCACCTACGAGCAGTACTTC
many | TRBJ2-2 | . | TRBV27 | CASSPRGGTGGELFF | TGTGCCAGCAGCCCTAGGGGCGGAACGGGAGGGGAGCTGTTTTTT
many | TRBJ2-1 | TRBD1 | TRBV28 | CASGQRGQGVNEQFF | TGTGCCAGCGGTCAAAGGGGGCAGGGTGTCAATGAGCAGTTCTTC